This is a list of T cell receptor beta chains from one sample in a study of control samples from healthy donors and cancer patients. Sequencing used immunoSEQ multiplex PCR; TCRdb keeps in-frame clones, though not all of them. The sample has tens of thousands of clones; roughly nine tenths are singletons. The sample comprised PBMCs. All receptors come from a man between 45 and 60 years old with lung cancer. Each CDR3 is given with its conserved first and last residue. The D gene is left open where the match is weak. Not every row has a clone size; where given, it reads once, few, many or a size class.

j_call: TRBJ2-3
v_call: TRBV25-1
d_call: NA
clone_size: few
cdr3_nt: TGTGCCAGCAGTGAATACTTGGGCACAGATACGCAGTATTTT
cdr3_aa: CASSEYLGTDTQYF

j_call: TRBJ1-5
v_call: TRBV6-1
d_call: NA
clone_size: few
cdr3_nt: TGTGCCAGCAGTGAAAGACGTACAGGGAATCAGCCCCAGCATTTT
cdr3_aa: CASSERRTGNQPQHF

j_call: TRBJ2-7
v_call: TRBV13
d_call: NA
clone_size: NA
cdr3_nt: TGTGCCAGCAGCCTAAACTACGAGCAGTACTTC
cdr3_aa: CASSLNYEQYF

j_call: TRBJ2-1
v_call: TRBV14
d_call: NA
clone_size: NA
cdr3_nt: TGTGCCAGCAGCTTAGGGGGGGTGGTCAATGAGCAGTTCTTC
cdr3_aa: CASSLGGVVNEQFF

j_call: TRBJ1-1
v_call: TRBV28
d_call: NA
clone_size: NA
cdr3_nt: TGTGCCAGCAGTCCTGGGGGAGGGACTGAAGCTTTCTTT
cdr3_aa: CASSPGGGTEAFF

j_call: TRBJ2-2
v_call: TRBV30
d_call: NA
clone_size: NA
cdr3_nt: TGTGCCGGGAGCAGGGGAGTAAACACCGGGGAGCTGTTTTTT
cdr3_aa: CAGSRGVNTGELFF

j_call: TRBJ2-3
v_call: TRBV7-9
d_call: TRBD1
clone_size: NA
cdr3_nt: TGTGCCAGCAGCCAGGGGACAGACCCCTTCACAGATACGCAGTATTTT
cdr3_aa: CASSQGTDPFTDTQYF

j_call: TRBJ2-3
v_call: TRBV4-1
d_call: TRBD1
clone_size: NA
cdr3_nt: TGCGCCAGCAGCCTATCTCCCGGGACAGGTAGCACAGATACGCAGTATTTT
cdr3_aa: CASSLSPGTGSTDTQYF

j_call: TRBJ2-1
v_call: TRBV15
d_call: TRBD2
clone_size: NA
cdr3_nt: TGTGCCACCAGCAACCCGACTAGCGGGTACAATGAGCAGTTCTTC
cdr3_aa: CATSNPTSGYNEQFF

j_call: TRBJ1-5
v_call: TRBV4-1
d_call: NA
clone_size: NA
cdr3_nt: TGCGCCAGCAGCCAATCTAGGGTTAGGGGCAATCAGCCCCAGCATTTT
cdr3_aa: CASSQSRVRGNQPQHF

j_call: TRBJ1-1
v_call: TRBV6-6
d_call: NA
clone_size: NA
cdr3_nt: TGTGCCAGCTGGGGACCCCGTCTCTCTGAAGCTTTCTTT
cdr3_aa: CASWGPRLSEAFF

j_call: TRBJ2-2
v_call: TRBV7-2
d_call: TRBD1
clone_size: NA
cdr3_nt: TGTGCCAGCAGCTTTCAGGGGGTTATAACCGGGGAGCTGTTTTTT
cdr3_aa: CASSFQGVITGELFF

j_call: TRBJ1-2
v_call: TRBV19
d_call: NA
clone_size: few
cdr3_nt: TGTGCCAGTAGTATTGGGCAGACTAACGGCTACACCTTC
cdr3_aa: CASSIGQTNGYTF

j_call: TRBJ2-1
v_call: TRBV5-6
d_call: TRBD2
clone_size: NA
cdr3_nt: TGTGCCAGCAGCTGGGGACTAGCGGGACCCAATGAGCAGTTCTTC
cdr3_aa: CASSWGLAGPNEQFF

j_call: TRBJ2-5
v_call: TRBV5-6
d_call: NA
clone_size: NA
cdr3_nt: TGTGCCAGCAGCCCAAAAGGAGGGGGACTCCAAGAGACCCAGTACTTC
cdr3_aa: CASSPKGGGLQETQYF

j_call: TRBJ1-4
v_call: TRBV28
d_call: TRBD1
clone_size: once
cdr3_nt: TGTGCCAGCAGCCCCTTCGGGACAGAGCCTGAAAAACTGTTTTTT
cdr3_aa: CASSPFGTEPEKLFF

j_call: TRBJ1-1
v_call: TRBV27
d_call: NA
clone_size: NA
cdr3_nt: TGTGCCAGCAGTTTATCTGTTTTGAACACTGAAGCTTTCTTT
cdr3_aa: CASSLSVLNTEAFF

j_call: TRBJ2-7
v_call: TRBV7-8
d_call: NA
clone_size: NA
cdr3_nt: TGTGCCAGCAGCTTAGTAGGATACGAGCAGTACTTC
cdr3_aa: CASSLVGYEQYF

j_call: TRBJ1-2
v_call: TRBV29-1
d_call: NA
clone_size: NA
cdr3_nt: TGCAGCGAGTTGACAGCTAACTATGGCTACACCTTC
cdr3_aa: CSELTANYGYTF

j_call: TRBJ1-4
v_call: TRBV7-2
d_call: NA
clone_size: once
cdr3_nt: TGTGCCAGCAGCGTCAACAGCAGAGTAAATGAAAAACTGTTTTTT
cdr3_aa: CASSVNSRVNEKLFF

j_call: TRBJ2-3
v_call: TRBV7-9
d_call: NA
clone_size: once
cdr3_nt: TGTGCCAGCAGCTTGTTTGGGGGTAGCGGTACAGATACGCAGTATTTT
cdr3_aa: CASSLFGGSGTDTQYF

j_call: TRBJ2-7
v_call: TRBV30
d_call: TRBD1
clone_size: NA
cdr3_nt: TGTGCCTGTTCCCGGACAGGGGGGTGGTACGAGCAGTACTTC
cdr3_aa: CACSRTGGWYEQYF

j_call: TRBJ1-1
v_call: TRBV18
d_call: TRBD1
clone_size: NA
cdr3_nt: TGTGCCAGCTCACCCCGCGGACAGGCCGTTGAAGCTTTCTTT
cdr3_aa: CASSPRGQAVEAFF

j_call: TRBJ2-2
v_call: TRBV7-2
d_call: NA
clone_size: NA
cdr3_nt: TGTGCCAGCAGCCCGACGGGGATAGGCACCGGGGAGCTGTTTTTT
cdr3_aa: CASSPTGIGTGELFF

j_call: TRBJ2-7
v_call: TRBV9
d_call: NA
clone_size: few
cdr3_nt: TGTGCCAGCAGGTCGACAGGGTCGGGAGGCGAGCAGTACTTC
cdr3_aa: CASRSTGSGGEQYF

j_call: TRBJ2-5
v_call: TRBV19
d_call: NA
clone_size: NA
cdr3_nt: TGTGCCAGTAGTACAGGACAAGAGACCCAGTACTTC
cdr3_aa: CASSTGQETQYF

j_call: TRBJ2-3
v_call: TRBV12-5
d_call: NA
clone_size: NA
cdr3_nt: TGTGCTAGTGGTTTGGACAACACAGATACGCAGTATTTT
cdr3_aa: CASGLDNTDTQYF

j_call: TRBJ2-7
v_call: TRBV19
d_call: TRBD2
clone_size: NA
cdr3_nt: TGTGCCAGTAGTATCGAGGTGGGACTAGCGGGGGACTCCTACGAGCAGTACTTC
cdr3_aa: CASSIEVGLAGDSYEQYF

j_call: TRBJ2-7
v_call: TRBV6-2/TRBV6-3
d_call: TRBD1
clone_size: NA
cdr3_nt: TGTGCCAGCAGTTCGATACAGGGGATTCGGAACGAGCAGTACTTC
cdr3_aa: CASSSIQGIRNEQYF

j_call: TRBJ1-4
v_call: TRBV6-5
d_call: NA
clone_size: NA
cdr3_nt: TGTGCCAGCAGTTACTCCTTTCTCTCGGGTTTACTGGTTTTT
cdr3_aa: CASSYSFLSGLLVF

j_call: TRBJ1-1
v_call: TRBV7-2
d_call: NA
clone_size: NA
cdr3_nt: TGTGCCAGCAGCCCCGGTCGGGGCTACACTGAAGCTTTCTTT
cdr3_aa: CASSPGRGYTEAFF

j_call: TRBJ1-2
v_call: TRBV9
d_call: NA
clone_size: NA
cdr3_nt: TGTGCCAGCAGAACAGGGATCTATGGCTACACCTTC
cdr3_aa: CASRTGIYGYTF

j_call: TRBJ1-1
v_call: TRBV6-5
d_call: NA
clone_size: NA
cdr3_nt: TGTGCCAGCAGTTACTTCCGTGACACGGAAGCTTTCTTT
cdr3_aa: CASSYFRDTEAFF

j_call: TRBJ1-1
v_call: TRBV19
d_call: NA
clone_size: NA
cdr3_nt: TGTGCCAGTAGTGGGAATAGGGGAACTGAAGCTTTCTTT
cdr3_aa: CASSGNRGTEAFF

j_call: TRBJ2-5
v_call: TRBV2
d_call: TRBD2
clone_size: NA
cdr3_nt: TGTGCCAGCAGTGCGACAGCGGGGGGGCCTTGGGAGACCCAGTACTTC
cdr3_aa: CASSATAGGPWETQYF

j_call: TRBJ2-5
v_call: TRBV29-1
d_call: NA
clone_size: NA
cdr3_nt: TGCAGCAGCCTGCAAGAGACCCAGTACTTC
cdr3_aa: CSSLQETQYF

j_call: TRBJ1-1
v_call: TRBV5-6
d_call: NA
clone_size: NA
cdr3_nt: TGTGCCAGCAGCTTGTTTCTGCAGCCCACTGAAGCTTTCTTT
cdr3_aa: CASSLFLQPTEAFF

j_call: TRBJ2-3
v_call: TRBV6-2/TRBV6-3
d_call: NA
clone_size: NA
cdr3_nt: TGTGCCAGCAGTTACTCGTCAGATACGCAGTATTTT
cdr3_aa: CASSYSSDTQYF

j_call: TRBJ2-7
v_call: TRBV19
d_call: NA
clone_size: NA
cdr3_nt: TGTGCCAGTAGTATATGGGCGGGCGAGCAGTACTTC
cdr3_aa: CASSIWAGEQYF

j_call: TRBJ2-2
v_call: TRBV3-1/TRBV3-2
d_call: NA
clone_size: NA
cdr3_nt: TGTGCCAGCAGCCAACCTATCAGGGACACCGGGGAGCTGTTTTTT
cdr3_aa: CASSQPIRDTGELFF

j_call: TRBJ1-5
v_call: TRBV7-9
d_call: NA
clone_size: NA
cdr3_nt: TGTGCCAGCAGCCTCGACAGGTCTTTTCAGCCCCAGCATTTT
cdr3_aa: CASSLDRSFQPQHF

j_call: TRBJ1-1
v_call: TRBV29-1
d_call: NA
clone_size: NA
cdr3_nt: TGCAGCGGCCTCGGGGACACTGAAGCTTTCTTT
cdr3_aa: CSGLGDTEAFF

j_call: TRBJ1-2
v_call: TRBV3-1/TRBV3-2
d_call: NA
clone_size: NA
cdr3_nt: TGTGCCAGCAGCCAAGGGGCCGGGCAGGGGCGTCGAGGCTACACCTTC
cdr3_aa: CASSQGAGQGRRGYTF

j_call: TRBJ2-3
v_call: TRBV4-3
d_call: NA
clone_size: NA
cdr3_nt: TGCGCCAGCAGCCAAGGAGTTTTAGATACGCAGTATTTT
cdr3_aa: CASSQGVLDTQYF

j_call: TRBJ1-1
v_call: TRBV3-1/TRBV3-2
d_call: NA
clone_size: once
cdr3_nt: TGTGCCAGCAGCCAAGGTGCGGGGGTACAGGGAGCTTTCTTT
cdr3_aa: CASSQGAGVQGAFF

j_call: TRBJ2-1
v_call: TRBV9
d_call: NA
clone_size: NA
cdr3_nt: TGTGCCAGCAGCGTAAACGTTGGAGGGTCCTACAATGAGCAGTTCTTC
cdr3_aa: CASSVNVGGSYNEQFF

j_call: TRBJ1-2
v_call: TRBV4-1
d_call: NA
clone_size: NA
cdr3_nt: TGCGCCAGCAGCCAAGGGACAGTCTATGGCTACACCTTC
cdr3_aa: CASSQGTVYGYTF

j_call: TRBJ1-3
v_call: TRBV19
d_call: NA
clone_size: NA
cdr3_nt: TGTGCCAGTAGTATTGGGGCTAGGCGGGTCTCTGGAAACACCATATATTTT
cdr3_aa: CASSIGARRVSGNTIYF